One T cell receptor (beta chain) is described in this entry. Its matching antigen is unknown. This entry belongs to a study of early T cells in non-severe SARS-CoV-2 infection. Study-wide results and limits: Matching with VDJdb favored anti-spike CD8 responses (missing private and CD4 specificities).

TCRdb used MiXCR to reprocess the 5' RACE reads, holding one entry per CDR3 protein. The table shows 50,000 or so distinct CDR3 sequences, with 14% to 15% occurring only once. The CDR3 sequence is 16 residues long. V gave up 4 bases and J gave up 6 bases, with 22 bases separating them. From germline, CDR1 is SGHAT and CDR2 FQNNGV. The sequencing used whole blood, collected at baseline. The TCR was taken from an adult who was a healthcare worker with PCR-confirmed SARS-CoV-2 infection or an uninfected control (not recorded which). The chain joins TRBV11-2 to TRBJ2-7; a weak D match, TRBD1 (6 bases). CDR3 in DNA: TGTGCCAGCAGCTCAGGACAGCCCTCGTTTCTCGGCGAGCAGTACTTC. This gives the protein CASSSGQPSFLGEQYF.